This TCR beta chain was obtained from a study of blood T cell repertoires in COVID-19. Study background: Donors in the United States, Italy and Spain gave samples during acute or convalescent COVID-19. Sample material is recorded as cDNA or gDNA derived from T cells, B-cell-depleted T cells, or PBMCs.

Per the authors' pipeline: Estimated nucleated cell counts came from reference gene primer amplification. Profiled with immunoSEQ multiplex PCR; TCRdb holds only in-frame clones, not every one. That table furnishes V, J and clone size, whereas the DNA furnished D and trimming. Among about 81,000 clones listed, about 91% were seen once. The CDR3 contains 15 residues. The V gene's germline CDR1 is MDHEN and CDR2 SYDVKM. The germline V and J ends were trimmed by 5 bases and 5 bases, with 16 bases remaining between them. The sequence derives from a man in his sixties or seventies with active or convalescent COVID-19. V gene TRBV28 combines with J gene TRBJ1-5; maybe TRBD1 (6 bases). What was sequenced was peripheral blood. This CDR3 is CASSPNRVVDQPQHF. DNA of the CDR3: TGTGCCAGCAGTCCGAACAGGGTAGTCGATCAGCCCCAGCATTTT.